This T cell receptor beta chain stems from a study of cytomegalovirus exposure and HLA in healthy donors. Regarding the study as a whole: A list of 150 or so TCR beta chains associated with cytomegalovirus was given. It was in a later analysis that TCR association rates were seen to vary by HLA locus, highest for DRB1 and lowest for HLA-C. HLA alleles were associated with roughly 15,000 TCR beta sequences in a later analysis at 0.05 false discovery rate. A later analysis found most CMV-associated TCR beta chains apparently HLA-restricted.

Points on this clone: What it binds is not known.

The CDR3 extends over 13 amino acids. The germline CDR1 and CDR2 sequences are KGHSH and LQKENI. V was pared by 3 bases and J by 4 bases, with 9 bases between. Primers for the PCR totalled 60 Vbeta and 13 Jbeta. This table comes from immunoSEQ multiplex PCR, and its TCRdb copy is limited to in-frame clones, with some not included. The sample carries tens of thousands of clones, roughly 78% recorded once. The receptor was derived from a man in his forties in good health and CMV-seronegative. Sequencing was done on a sample of PBMCs. V gene TRBV18 combines with J gene TRBJ1-1, with TRBD1 as a possible D gene (5 bases). The CDR3 is CASSPLGGTEAFF. CDR3 sequence (DNA): TGTGCCAGCTCACCCCTGGGGGGCACTGAAGCTTTCTTT.